Here is one T cell receptor beta chain with its context. V lost 3 bases, J lost 7 bases, and 6 bases stayed unmatched. In germline, CDR1 is SGHNT, CDR2 YYREEE (reference sequence). This CDR3 has 17 amino acids. In the authors' workflow: Reference gene primer amplification gave nucleated cell count estimates. TCRdb keeps only in-frame clones here, not all; method: immunoSEQ multiplex PCR. Clonal size and the V and J genes are those of that table, whereas D and trimming came from the DNA. The sample contains 14,000 to 15,000 clones, 85% to 95% of which appear only once. The entry originates in a study of blood T cell repertoires in COVID-19. Overall study: The United States, Italy and Spain supplied acute and convalescent COVID-19 samples. T cells, B-cell-depleted T cells, or PBMCs provided the cDNA or gDNA that served as material.

V is TRBV5-4 and J is TRBJ2-2; 16 bases line up with TRBD2. The clonotype was recovered from a human donor with active COVID-19. The donor label of this sample is uncertain. The material sequenced was peripheral blood. The CDR3 DNA reads TGTGCCAGCAGCTCGGGACTAGCGGGAGGGAAAGGCGGGGAGCTGTTTTTT. The encoded protein is CASSSGLAGGKGGELFF. The variable domain in full, completed from reference TRBV5-4 and TRBJ2-2, reads ETGVTQSPTHLIKTRGQQVTLRCSSQSGHNTVSWYQQALGQGPQFIFQYYREEENGRGNFPPRFSGLQFPNYSSELNVNALELDDSALYLCASSSGLAGGKGGELFFGEGSRLTVL.